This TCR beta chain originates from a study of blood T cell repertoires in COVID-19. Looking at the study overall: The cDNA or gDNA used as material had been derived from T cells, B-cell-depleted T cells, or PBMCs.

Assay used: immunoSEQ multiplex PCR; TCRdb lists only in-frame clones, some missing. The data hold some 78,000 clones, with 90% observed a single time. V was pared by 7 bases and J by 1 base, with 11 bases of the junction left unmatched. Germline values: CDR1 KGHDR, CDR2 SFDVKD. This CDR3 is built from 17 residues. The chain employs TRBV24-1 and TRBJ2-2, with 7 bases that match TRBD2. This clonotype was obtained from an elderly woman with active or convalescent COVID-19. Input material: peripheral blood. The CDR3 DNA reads TGTGCCACCAGCCCACTTCCGGGGGGTGAGAACACCGGGGAGCTGTTTTTT. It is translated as CATSPLPGGENTGELFF.